Sequencing of this TCR beta chain was carried out in a study of cytomegalovirus exposure and HLA in healthy donors. The trim removed 4 bases at V and 6 bases at J, leaving 5 bases unmatched. This CDR3 spans 14 amino acids. Germline CDR1 is SGHTA and CDR2 is FQGTGA. PCR was performed using 60 Vbeta and 13 Jbeta primers. Sequencing used immunoSEQ multiplex PCR; TCRdb keeps in-frame clones, though not all of them. The data show about 190,000 clones, about four fifths seen once. The sample comprised PBMCs. The chain uses TRBV7-3 and TRBJ2-2; 7 bases line up with TRBD2. The sequence was obtained from a woman in her 50s in good health and CMV-seropositive. The DNA of the CDR3 is TGTGCCAGCAGCTCTGGACTAGATGCCGGGGAGCTGTTTTTT. This codes for CASSSGLDAGELFF.